A selection of T cell receptor beta chains follows, all from one sample in a study of blood T cells in healthy people across ages. TCRdb re-derived calls from the 5' RACE reads in MiXCR, one entry per CDR3 protein. The sample lists about 1.8 million distinct CDR3 sequences, 49% occurring once. Sequencing was carried out using blood. The origin of the receptors is a middle-aged woman in good health. Each CDR3 is given with its conserved first and last residue.

V	CDR3
TRBV6-5	CASSYGPPPLHF
TRBV11-2	CASSLGGLLATDTQYF
TRBV2	CASSDLDFSYNEQYF
TRBV6-2/TRBV6-3	CASSYVSRGEQYF
TRBV19	CASSQVAPRGEKLFF
TRBV27	CASSLFGDRYYGYTF
TRBV20-1	CSGKRGTIYEQFF
TRBV28	CASIGGLYTEAFF
TRBV12-3/TRBV12-4	CASSDELTTYEQYF
TRBV12-3/TRBV12-4	CASTIAGYNSPLHF
TRBV9	CASSTPLAGGPSEQFF
TRBV18	CASSDDRRNTEAFF
TRBV7-2	CASSQVPGGYNEQFF
TRBV20-1	CSARGASDTQYF
TRBV7-9	CASSLKVFDEQYF
TRBV7-9	CASSLSLGLGYTF
TRBV7-2	CASSSQTGTRGYTF
TRBV25-1	CASSDRRNLLTYEQYF
TRBV5-1	CASSLLAGEETQYF
TRBV29-1	CSVPGQGAREQYF
TRBV6-1	CASSLINTEAFF
TRBV29-1	CSVKGSGGKDLMFF
TRBV13	CASSWRTGGYNEQFF
TRBV4-2	CANSQEAISNQPQHF
TRBV12-3/TRBV12-4	CASSSSVPQGGETQYF
TRBV6-5	CASSAGTVLRGYTF
TRBV12-3/TRBV12-4	CASSFPEATDTQYF
TRBV7-2	CASSLVRTASSYNSPLHF